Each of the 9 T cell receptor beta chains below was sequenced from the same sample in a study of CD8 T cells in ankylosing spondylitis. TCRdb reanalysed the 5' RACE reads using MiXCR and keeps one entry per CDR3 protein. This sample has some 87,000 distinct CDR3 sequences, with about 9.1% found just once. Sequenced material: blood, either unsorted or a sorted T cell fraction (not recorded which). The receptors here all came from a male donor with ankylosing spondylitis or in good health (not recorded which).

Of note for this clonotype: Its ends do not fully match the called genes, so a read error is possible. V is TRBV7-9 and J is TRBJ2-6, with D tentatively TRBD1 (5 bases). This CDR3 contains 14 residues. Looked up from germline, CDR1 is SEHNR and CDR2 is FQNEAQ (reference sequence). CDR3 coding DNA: TGTACCAGCAGCAAGAGCTCTGGGGCCAACGTCCCGACTTTC. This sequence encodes CTSSKSSGANVPTF.

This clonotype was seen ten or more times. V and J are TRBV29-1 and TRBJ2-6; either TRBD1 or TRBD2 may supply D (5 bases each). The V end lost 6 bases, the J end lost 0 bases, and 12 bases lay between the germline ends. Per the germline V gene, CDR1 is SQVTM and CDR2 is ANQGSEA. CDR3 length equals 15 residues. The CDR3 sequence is CSVRDGTSGANVLTF. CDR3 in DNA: TGCAGCGTGAGGGACGGGACCTCTGGGGCCAACGTCCTGACTTTC.

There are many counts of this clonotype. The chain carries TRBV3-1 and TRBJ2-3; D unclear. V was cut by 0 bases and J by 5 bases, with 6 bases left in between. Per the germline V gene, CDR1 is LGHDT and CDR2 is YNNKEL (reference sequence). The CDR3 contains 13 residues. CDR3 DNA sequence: TGTGCCAGCAGCCAAGAAGACCGAGATACGCAGTATTTT. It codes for CASSQEDRDTQYF.

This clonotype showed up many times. In DNA form, the CDR3 reads TGTGCCAGCAGTTTTGGCGGGGGGGCCTTTCCCGAGCAGTACTTC. It translates to CASSFGGGAFPEQYF. The J gene is TRBJ2-7, the V gene TRBV12-3 or TRBV12-4; 9 bases fit TRBD2. The V and J ends lost 3 bases and 6 bases, in that order; junction bases with no gene match: 9. The CDR3 consists of 15 residues.

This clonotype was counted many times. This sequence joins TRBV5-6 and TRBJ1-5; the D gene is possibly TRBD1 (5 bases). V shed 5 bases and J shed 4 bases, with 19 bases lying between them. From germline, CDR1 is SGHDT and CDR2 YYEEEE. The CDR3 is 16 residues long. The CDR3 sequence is CASSGGGWMSNQPQHF. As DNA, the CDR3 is TGTGCCAGCAGTGGGGGAGGGTGGATGTCTAATCAGCCCCAGCATTTT.

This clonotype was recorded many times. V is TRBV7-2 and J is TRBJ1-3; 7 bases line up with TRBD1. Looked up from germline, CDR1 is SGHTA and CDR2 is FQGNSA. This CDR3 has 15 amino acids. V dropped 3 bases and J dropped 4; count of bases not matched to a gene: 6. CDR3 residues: CASSFRGGLGNTIYF. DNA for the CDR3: TGTGCCAGCAGCTTCCGAGGGGGCCTCGGAAACACCATATATTTT. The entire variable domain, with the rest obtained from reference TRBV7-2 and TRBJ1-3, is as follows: GAGVSQSPSNKVTEKGKDVELRCDPISGHTALYWYRQSLGQGLEFLIYFQGNSAPDKSGLPSDRFSAERTGGSVSTLTIQRTQQEDSAVYLCASSFRGGLGNTIYFGEGSWLTVV.

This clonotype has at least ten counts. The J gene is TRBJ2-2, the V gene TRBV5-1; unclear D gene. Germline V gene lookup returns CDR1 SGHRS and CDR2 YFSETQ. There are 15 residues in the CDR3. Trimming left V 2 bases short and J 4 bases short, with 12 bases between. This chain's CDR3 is CASSFSGSGTGELFF. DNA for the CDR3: TGCGCCAGCAGCTTCTCTGGGTCGGGCACCGGGGAGCTGTTTTTT. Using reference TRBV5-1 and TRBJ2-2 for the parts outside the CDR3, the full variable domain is KAGVTQTPRYLIKTRGQQVTLSCSPISGHRSVSWYQQTPGQGLQFLFEYFSETQRNKGNFPGRFSGRQFSNSRSEMNVSTLELGDSALYLCASSFSGSGTGELFFGEGSRLTVL.

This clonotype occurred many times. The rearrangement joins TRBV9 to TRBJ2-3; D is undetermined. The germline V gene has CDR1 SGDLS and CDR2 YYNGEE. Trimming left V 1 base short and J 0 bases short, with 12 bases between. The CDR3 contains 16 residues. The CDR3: CASSVSPDTSTDTQYF. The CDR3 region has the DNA TGTGCCAGCAGCGTATCGCCAGATACTAGCACAGATACGCAGTATTTT.

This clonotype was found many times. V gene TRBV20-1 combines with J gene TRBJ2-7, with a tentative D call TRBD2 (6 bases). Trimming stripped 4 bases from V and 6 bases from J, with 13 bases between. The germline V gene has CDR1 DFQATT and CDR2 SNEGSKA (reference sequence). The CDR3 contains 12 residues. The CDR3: CSAIPRDSEQYF. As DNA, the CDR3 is TGCAGTGCTATCCCCAGGGACTCCGAGCAGTACTTC.